The present TCR beta chain was sequenced within a study of regulatory T cells in long-lasting Graves disease. This clonotype was counted ten times or more. Arm-PCR of CDR3 regions with iRepertoire HTBI primers generated TCR beta libraries. TCRdb fed the multiplex PCR reads into MiXCR, producing one record per CDR3 protein. This sample yields some 430,000 distinct CDR3 sequences, of which about a fifth are seen a single time; around 7% belongs to the top ten. Specified time point: persistent/refractory GD, antithyroid drugs over 5 years with positive TRAb. Extracted PBMC RNA gave rise to the TCR library. CDR3 length: 15 residues. Per the germline V gene, CDR1 is KGHDR and CDR2 is SFDVKD. Trimming took 2 bases from V and 2 from J, leaving 11 bases between them.

The chain recombines TRBV24-1 with TRBJ1-1, with a tentative D call TRBD1 (5 bases). The sequences come from peripheral blood mononuclear cells (PBMCs), collected when the disease was refractory, from a patient treated with antithyroid drugs. The receptor was derived from a female donor with Graves disease. The CDR3 nucleotides are TGTGCCACCAGTGATTCAAGGGACGCAAACACTGAAGCTTTCTTT. Translating it yields CATSDSRDANTEAFF.